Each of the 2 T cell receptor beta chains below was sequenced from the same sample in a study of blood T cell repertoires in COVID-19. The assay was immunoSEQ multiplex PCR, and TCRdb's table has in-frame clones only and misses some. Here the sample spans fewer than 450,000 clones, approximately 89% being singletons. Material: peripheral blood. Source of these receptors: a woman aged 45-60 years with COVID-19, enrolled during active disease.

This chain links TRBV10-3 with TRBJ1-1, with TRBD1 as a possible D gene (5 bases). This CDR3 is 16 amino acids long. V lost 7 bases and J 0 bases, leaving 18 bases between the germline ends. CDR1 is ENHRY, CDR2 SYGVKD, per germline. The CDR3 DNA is TGTGCCATCAATGGGGGGTCTGATCGAATGAACACTGAAGCTTTCTTT. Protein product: CAINGGSDRMNTEAFF.

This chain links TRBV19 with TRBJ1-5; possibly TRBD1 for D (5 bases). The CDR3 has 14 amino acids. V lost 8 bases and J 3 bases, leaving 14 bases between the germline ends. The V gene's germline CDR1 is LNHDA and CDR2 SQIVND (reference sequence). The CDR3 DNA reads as TGTGCCAGTGTGCTTGGGGGGGACAATCAGCCCCAGCATTTT. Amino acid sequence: CASVLGGDNQPQHF. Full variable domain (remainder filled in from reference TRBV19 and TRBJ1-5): DGGITQSPKYLFRKEGQNVTLSCEQNLNHDAMYWYRQDPGQGLRLIYYSQIVNDFQKGDIAEGYSVSREKKESFPLTVTSAQKNPTAFYLCASVLGGDNQPQHFGDGTRLSIL.